Below, one T cell receptor (beta chain) is given with its context. The antigen is undetermined. Possible read error: a much larger clone is one base away. Researchers reported that TCR beta cDNA libraries carried unique molecular identifiers. Between about 0.9 and 11 million T cells gave rise to roughly 0.5 million cDNA molecules. TCRdb reprocessed the PCR reads with MiXCR, giving one entry per CDR3 protein. The sample yields about 200,000 distinct CDR3 sequences, approximately 29% seen once. The record originates from a study of post-analysis software for immune sequencing data. Study-level background: Recorded subtypes: relapsing-remitting, secondary progressive, progressive-relapsing; some patients unannotated.

Per the germline V gene, CDR1 is DFQATT and CDR2 is SNEGSKA (reference sequence). This CDR3 comprises 13 residues. Points from the study as a whole: Patients showed TRBV5-6, TRBV5-1 and TRBV20-1 among five TRBV segments more frequent than in controls. Multiple sclerosis patients had significantly lower normalized Chao1 diversity than controls. Strong co-clustering by F measure was seen for same-batch samples.

The source of this sequence is a girl under 18 with multiple sclerosis. The chain links TRBV20-1 to TRBJ2-1; D remains ambiguous. The last part of the DNA fits TRBJ2-7 better; the J call may be wrong. Sequenced sample: blood. The CDR3 sequence is CSAPIGMVGEQYF. The CDR3 region has the DNA TGCAGTGCTCCAATTGGGATGGTGGGTGAGCAGTACTTC.